The 22 T cell receptor beta chains below all came from one sample that was sequenced in a study of blood T cell repertoires in COVID-19. Sequencing used immunoSEQ multiplex PCR; TCRdb keeps in-frame clones, though not all of them. The sample lists some 300,000 clones, roughly 86% occurring once. Sequences were obtained from PBMCs or T cells enriched from blood (not recorded which). The receptors were sampled from a woman in her twenties or thirties who had recovered from COVID-19.

This chain links TRBV20-1 with TRBJ2-1; D may be TRBD2 (5 bases). Per germline, CDR1 DFQATT and CDR2 SNEGSKA (reference sequence). Trimming removed 3 bases at V and 6 bases at J, with 21 bases between. The CDR3 contains 16 residues. The CDR3: CSASSLRANSVNEQFF. The DNA for the CDR3 is TGCAGTGCTAGTTCCCTTCGGGCAAATAGCGTCAATGAGCAGTTCTTC.

The gene calls are TRBV29-1 and TRBJ1-1; D is unclear. CDR1 SQVTM and CDR2 ANQGSEA come from the germline V gene. CDR3 length equals 11 residues. Trimming shortened V by 4 bases and J by 3 bases, and 6 bases separated the two germline ends. The CDR3 loop is CSVGQYTEAFF. The DNA of the CDR3 is TGCAGCGTTGGCCAGTACACTGAAGCTTTCTTT.

The V call is TRBV29-1, the J call TRBJ2-7; TRBD1 matches at 7 bases. The junction had 15 bases not matched to a gene; V was cut back by 4 bases and J by 6 bases. Germline V gene data show CDR1 as SQVTM and CDR2 as ANQGSEA. The CDR3 has 15 residues. CDR3 nucleotide sequence: TGCAGCGTTGTTAAATTAGGACAGGCAGGGTTCGAGCAGTACTTC. Amino acid sequence: CSVVKLGQAGFEQYF.

CDR3 bases: TGTGCCAGCAGGGAGAAGGGCGGGAGTACTTACGAGCAGTACTTC. Its translation: CASREKGGSTYEQYF. The rearrangement links TRBV2 to TRBJ2-7; 7 bases map to TRBD2. J was trimmed by 4 bases and V by 6 bases; bases with no gene match: 12. The CDR3 loop spans 15 amino acids. The germline V gene encodes CDR1 SNHLY and CDR2 FYNNEI. Full variable domain (remainder filled in from reference TRBV2 and TRBJ2-7): EPEVTQTPSHQVTQMGQEVILRCVPISNHLYFYWYRQILGQKVEFLVSFYNNEISEKSEIFDDQFSVERPDGSNFTLKIRSTKLEDSAMYFCASREKGGSTYEQYFGPGTRLTVT.

The chain carries TRBV28 and TRBJ1-1, with D uncertain. CDR3 length equals 16 residues. The germline CDR1 and CDR2 sequences are MDHEN and SYDVKM. V was shortened by 2 bases and J by 1 base, with 14 bases between the two germline ends. CDR3 bases: TGTGCCAGCAGTTTACCCACCCCGGTCGGGAACACTGAAGCTTTCTTT. Translation: CASSLPTPVGNTEAFF.

This clone has only one observation. This sequence joins TRBV10-3 and TRBJ1-5; 8 positions match TRBD1. The CDR3 has 13 residues. Trimming at V came to 11 bases and at J to 6 bases, leaving 9 bases not matched to a gene. CDR1 ENHRY and CDR2 SYGVKD come from the germline V gene. The CDR3 loop is CALLGQGGQPQHF. Written as DNA, the CDR3 is TGTGCCCTACTTGGACAGGGCGGTCAGCCCCAGCATTTT.

CDR3 residues: CASSLEEGYGDYGYTF. The CDR3 bases are TGCGCCAGCAGCTTGGAGGAGGGGTATGGGGACTATGGCTACACCTTC. This chain uses TRBV5-1 with TRBJ1-2; maybe TRBD1 (5 bases). This CDR3 region has 16 residues. The germline V gene has CDR1 SGHRS and CDR2 YFSETQ. With 0 bases removed from V and 3 bases from J, the gap between germline ends came to 15 bases.

The J gene is TRBJ1-6, the V gene TRBV2, with TRBD1 as a possible D gene (5 bases). The length of the CDR3 is 15 residues. The V and J ends lost 1 base and 10 bases respectively, with 14 bases between them. Germline loops: CDR1 SNHLY, CDR2 FYNNEI. The CDR3 loop is CASSEGGARGSPLHF. CDR3 sequence (DNA): TGTGCCAGCAGTGAAGGGGGAGCGCGGGGCTCACCCCTCCACTTT.

The chain is built from TRBV9 and TRBJ1-6, with unresolved D. Germline V gene sequence: CDR1 SGDLS, CDR2 YYNGEE. This CDR3 comprises 13 residues. V shed 0 bases and J shed 6 bases, with 4 bases lying between them. This CDR3 reads CASSVESNSPLHF. As DNA, the CDR3 is TGTGCCAGCAGCGTAGAGAGTAATTCACCCCTCCACTTT. The complete variable domain, with remaining parts taken from reference TRBV9 and TRBJ1-6, reads DSGVTQTPKHLITATGQRVTLRCSPRSGDLSVYWYQQSLDQGLQFLIQYYNGEERAKGNILERFSAQQFPDLHSELNLSSLELGDSALYFCASSVESNSPLHFGNGTRLTVT.

The chain combines TRBV10-3 with TRBJ1-2; D is possibly TRBD1 (5 bases). Looked up from germline, CDR1 is ENHRY and CDR2 is SYGVKD. The length of the CDR3 is 14 residues. With 2 bases removed from V and 6 bases from J, the gap between germline ends came to 13 bases. The CDR3 protein is CAISEIDSPHGYTF. For the CDR3, the DNA is TGTGCCATCAGTGAGATTGACAGCCCGCATGGCTACACCTTC.

The CDR3 DNA sequence: TGCGCCAGCAGCTTACTGGCGGTTGGCGGCACAGATACGCAGTATTTT. Its protein product is CASSLLAVGGTDTQYF. This rearrangement joins TRBV5-1 to TRBJ2-3; D is unclear. Trimming took off 2 bases at V and 1 base at J, with 14 bases between the two ends. The CDR3 extends over 16 amino acids. Germline V gene data show CDR1 as SGHRS and CDR2 as YFSETQ.

The J gene is TRBJ1-1, the V gene TRBV29-1, with 10 bases fitting TRBD1. Per germline, CDR1 SQVTM and CDR2 ANQGSEA. J was trimmed by 7 bases and V by 7 bases; bases with no gene match: 12. The CDR3 has 14 residues. The CDR3 region is CSAPAGTGAGEAFF. In nucleotides, the CDR3 is TGCAGCGCTCCTGCCGGGACAGGGGCCGGTGAAGCTTTCTTT.

The chain carries TRBV24-1 and TRBJ2-5; TRBD1 matches at 7 bases. The CDR3 length is 15 residues. V was pared by 4 bases and J by 1 base, with 5 bases of the junction left unmatched. Germline V gene lookup returns CDR1 KGHDR and CDR2 SFDVKD. The CDR3 here is CATSEETGSQETQYF. The CDR3 nucleotides are TGTGCCACCAGTGAGGAGACAGGGTCCCAAGAGACCCAGTACTTC.

The chain combines TRBV6-2 or TRBV6-3 with TRBJ2-7; 13 nucleotides line up with TRBD2. Germline loops: CDR1 MNHEY, CDR2 SVGEGT. The ends lost 2 bases at V and 3 bases at J; junction bases unmatched: 16. The CDR3 runs to 20 residues. The CDR3 loop is CASSYRDLRLAGGEIYEQYF. CDR3 coding DNA: TGTGCCAGCAGTTACCGTGATCTCAGACTAGCGGGGGGTGAAATCTACGAGCAGTACTTC.

The rearrangement uses TRBV6-5 and TRBJ2-6; D unclear. This CDR3 is 15 amino acids long. Trimming removed 2 bases at V and 1 base at J, with 6 bases between. Germline CDR1 reads MNHEY; CDR2 reads SVGAGI. CDR3 sequence (DNA): TGTGCCAGCAGTTACCAGGTTTCTGGGGCCAACGTCCTGACTTTC. Residues: CASSYQVSGANVLTF.

J is TRBJ1-2 and V is TRBV28; TRBD1 is a possible D gene (6 bases). This CDR3 has 12 amino acids. Trimming left V 4 bases short and J 7 bases short, with 10 bases between. CDR1 is MDHEN, CDR2 SYDVKM, per germline. In DNA form, the CDR3 reads TGTGCCAGCAGTTCAGGGGCGCTTGGCTACACCTTC. This codes for CASSSGALGYTF.

The chain combines TRBV6-5 with TRBJ2-7; D might be TRBD2 (6 bases). V lost 3 bases to trimming and J lost 6 bases, with 9 bases between them. The length of the CDR3 is 12 residues. From germline, CDR1 is MNHEY and CDR2 SVGAGI. CDR3 loop: CASSYGTAEQYF. CDR3 sequence (DNA): TGTGCCAGCAGTTATGGGACTGCCGAGCAGTACTTC.

This clone was observed once. In this CDR3 the conserved last residue, phenylalanine or tryptophan, is missing, so a read error is likely. The DNA is left out, because the CDR3 cannot be placed on it with certainty; the CDR3 is given as TCRdb lists it. This chain connects TRBV29-1 to TRBJ1-1; the table's D call, TRBD1, was not checked against the DNA. The length of the CDR3 is 11 amino acids, counting both ends. Germline assignment: CDR1 SQVTM and CDR2 ANQGSEA. CDR3 region: CSVYPPTGERL.

The rearrangement links TRBV9 to TRBJ2-3; 10 nucleotides align to TRBD2. V dropped 0 bases and J dropped 1; count of bases not matched to a gene: 2. The CDR3 contains 16 residues. Germline V lookup: CDR1 SGDLS, CDR2 YYNGEE. Written as DNA, the CDR3 is TGTGCCAGCAGCGTAGACCTAGCGGGGGGCACAGATACGCAGTATTTT. Residues: CASSVDLAGGTDTQYF.

The chain employs TRBV30 and TRBJ1-2; 10 bases agree with TRBD1. The CDR3 totals 13 residues. V lost 4 bases and J lost 3; bases outside the gene matches: 2. Germline lookup yields CDR1 GTSNPN and CDR2 SVGIG (reference sequence). The CDR3 loop is CAWTGTGDYGYTF. The CDR3 bases are TGTGCCTGGACCGGGACAGGGGACTATGGCTACACCTTC. Combining the CDR3 with reference TRBV30 and TRBJ1-2 gives the whole variable domain SQTIHQWPATLVQPVGSPLSLECTVEGTSNPNLYWYRQAAGRGLQLLFYSVGIGQISSEVPQNLSASRPQDRQFILSSKKLLLSDSGFYLCAWTGTGDYGYTFGSGTRLTVV.

The chain carries TRBV30 and TRBJ2-5; D is possibly TRBD2 (5 bases). The CDR3 extends over 12 amino acids. CDR1 GTSNPN and CDR2 SVGIG come from the germline V gene (reference sequence). The V and J ends lost 0 bases and 4 bases respectively, with 6 bases between them. The DNA for the CDR3 is TGTGCCTGGAGTGTAGGAGGAGAGACCCAGTACTTC. Translation gives CAWSVGGETQYF. The variable domain in full, completed from reference TRBV30 and TRBJ2-5, reads SQTIHQWPATLVQPVGSPLSLECTVEGTSNPNLYWYRQAAGRGLQLLFYSVGIGQISSEVPQNLSASRPQDRQFILSSKKLLLSDSGFYLCAWSVGGETQYFGPGTRLLVL.

J is TRBJ2-7 and V is TRBV7-9; 10 bases align to TRBD1. V was pared by 4 bases and J by 4 bases, with 4 bases of the junction left unmatched. The CDR3 loop spans 14 amino acids. The germline V gene has CDR1 SEHNR and CDR2 FQNEAQ (reference sequence). The CDR3 DNA reads TGTGCCAGCAGCTGGGGGACAGGGGAGTACGAGCAGTACTTC. It translates to CASSWGTGEYEQYF.